The 25 T cell receptor beta chains below all came from one sample that was sequenced in a study of blood T cell repertoires in COVID-19. Libraries were prepared by immunoSEQ multiplex PCR; TCRdb keeps only in-frame clonotypes and omits some of them. In the table there are 65,000 or so clones, roughly 80% of which are singletons. Material: peripheral blood. The receptors stem from a human donor in a cohort sampled during active COVID-19.

To note about this clone: The same CDR3 is also encoded by other DNA sequences in this sample. The V gene is TRBV19, the J gene TRBJ2-7; the D gene is possibly TRBD1 (5 bases). Germline lookup yields CDR1 LNHDA and CDR2 SQIVND (reference sequence). CDR3 length: 13 amino acids. The V end was cut by 3 bases, the J end by 4 bases, with 10 bases between. CDR3: CASSIGRGYEQYF. CDR3 DNA sequence: TGTGCCAGTAGTATCGGTAGGGGTTACGAGCAGTACTTC.

The V gene is TRBV3-1 (or the pseudogene TRBV3-2), the J gene TRBJ2-5, with 15 bases identical to TRBD2. V lost 2 bases and J lost 9; bases outside the gene matches: 10. The CDR3 runs 17 residues. The germline gives CDR1 LGHDT, CDR2 YNNKEL (reference sequence). The CDR3 region has the DNA TGTGCCAGCAGCCAACCCGGGACTAGCGGGGGGTTTGGGGCCCAGTACTTC. Protein product: CASSQPGTSGGFGAQYF.

J is TRBJ1-2 and V is TRBV30, with 10 nucleotides matching TRBD1. This CDR3 is built from 13 residues. V gave up 7 bases and J gave up 6 bases; unmatched junction bases: 8. From germline, CDR1 is GTSNPN and CDR2 SVGIG (reference sequence). CDR3 protein: CASRGTGDHGYTF. Here the CDR3 DNA reads TGTGCCTCCCGCGGGACAGGGGACCATGGCTACACCTTC.

J is TRBJ1-4 and V is TRBV5-8, with TRBD1 identical over 7 bases. The V segment lost 3 bases and the J segment 0 bases; nucleotides outside the gene matches: 5. CDR1 and CDR2 from the germline V gene are SGHTS and YDEGEE. This CDR3 has 16 amino acids. The CDR3 spells CASSSGQISTNEKLFF. As DNA, the CDR3 is TGTGCCAGCAGCTCGGGACAGATCTCAACTAATGAAAAACTGTTTTTT.

In this sample, this clone turned up many times. V usage is TRBV5-5 and J usage is TRBJ1-2; 8 bases are shared with TRBD1. Germline lookup yields CDR1 SGHKS and CDR2 YYEKEE (reference sequence). CDR3 length: 14 amino acids. V shed 0 bases, J shed 2 bases, and the junction held 0 bases outside the gene matches. CDR3 coding DNA: TGTGCCAGCAGCTTGGCAGGGGGCAACTATGGCTACACCTTC. It yields the protein CASSLAGGNYGYTF.

The rearrangement uses TRBV9 and TRBJ2-5; TRBD1 aligns across 8 bases. The CDR3 length is 16 residues. J was trimmed by 4 bases and V by 1 base; bases with no gene match: 9. Germline V gene data show CDR1 as SGDLS and CDR2 as YYNGEE. For the CDR3, the DNA is TGTGCCAGCAGCGTAACTCCCGGACAGGGTAGAGAGACCCAGTACTTC. Its protein is CASSVTPGQGRETQYF.

This rearrangement joins TRBV7-9 to TRBJ2-3; 9 bases match TRBD1. The CDR3 extends over 17 amino acids. Germline CDR1 SEHNR, CDR2 FQNEAQ (reference sequence). V was pared by 4 bases and J by 2 bases, with 10 bases of the junction left unmatched. The CDR3 here is CASSYQTWDRDTDTQYF. DNA for the CDR3: TGTGCCAGCAGCTACCAAACCTGGGACAGGGACACAGATACGCAGTATTTT.

The rearrangement uses TRBV6-5 and TRBJ1-1, with unresolved D. The CDR3 has 13 residues. V was shortened by 5 bases and J by 6 bases, with 13 bases between the two germline ends. Looked up from germline, CDR1 is MNHEY and CDR2 is SVGAGI. The CDR3 nucleotides are TGTGCCAGCAGTCGAACCAGTTTGGCTGAAGCTTTCTTT. Translating gives CASSRTSLAEAFF.

There are a few counts of this clone. This chain joins TRBV7-9 and TRBJ1-1; D is unresolved. V was clipped by 6 bases and J by 0 bases, with 14 bases between them. CDR1 is SEHNR, CDR2 FQNEAQ, per germline (reference sequence). This CDR3 has 15 amino acids. The CDR3 nucleotides read TGTGCCAGCAGACCCTATGTCGACATGAACACTGAAGCTTTCTTT. As protein: CASRPYVDMNTEAFF.

This clone came up once. This chain uses TRBV18 with TRBJ2-1; 8 nucleotides match TRBD2. The germline V gene has CDR1 KGHSH and CDR2 LQKENI. Losses at the gene ends were 0 bases for V and 0 bases for J; bases not matched to a gene: 1. The CDR3 has 16 residues. The CDR3: CASSPPGGASYNEQFF. CDR3 DNA sequence: TGTGCCAGCTCACCACCCGGGGGGGCCTCCTACAATGAGCAGTTCTTC.

The chain recombines TRBV19 with TRBJ1-5; D is unresolved. Germline-derived CDR1 and CDR2 are LNHDA and SQIVND (reference sequence). V lost 3 bases and J lost 1, with 7 bases in between. The CDR3 is made up of 14 amino acids. This CDR3 reads CASSITRSNQPQHF. Written as DNA, the CDR3 is TGTGCCAGTAGTATCACCCGGAGCAATCAGCCCCAGCATTTT.

The chain carries TRBV7-2 and TRBJ2-7, with TRBD2 matching 14 bases. From germline, CDR1 is SGHTA and CDR2 FQGNSA. The CDR3 has 14 residues. V was clipped by 8 bases and J by 3 bases; unmatched bases: 3. The CDR3 protein is CASRGTSGSYEQYF. CDR3 nucleotides: TGTGCCAGCCGCGGGACTAGCGGGAGCTACGAGCAGTACTTC. The complete variable domain, with remaining parts taken from reference TRBV7-2 and TRBJ2-7, reads GAGVSQSPSNKVTEKGKDVELRCDPISGHTALYWYRQSLGQGLEFLIYFQGNSAPDKSGLPSDRFSAERTGGSVSTLTIQRTQQEDSAVYLCASRGTSGSYEQYFGPGTRLTVT.

The chain recombines TRBV7-2 with TRBJ2-3; D call uncertain. Germline V gene sequence: CDR1 SGHTA, CDR2 FQGNSA. V was trimmed by 5 bases and J by 0 bases, leaving 12 bases between them. This CDR3 spans 15 amino acids. In DNA, the CDR3 is TGTGCCAGCAGCCACAAGAGCGAAAGCACAGATACGCAGTATTTT. Translating gives CASSHKSESTDTQYF. Looking up the rest from reference TRBV7-2 and TRBJ2-3 gives the full variable domain: GAGVSQSPSNKVTEKGKDVELRCDPISGHTALYWYRQSLGQGLEFLIYFQGNSAPDKSGLPSDRFSAERTGGSVSTLTIQRTQQEDSAVYLCASSHKSESTDTQYFGPGTRLTVL.

In DNA form, the CDR3 reads TGTGCCAGCAGTCCAACTAGCGGGGTGACCGGGGAGCTGTTTTTT. It encodes CASSPTSGVTGELFF. The chain recombines TRBV28 with TRBJ2-2, with 10 bases that match TRBD2. Germline assignment: CDR1 MDHEN and CDR2 SYDVKM. With 5 bases clipped from V and 5 bases from J, the junction kept 5 bases outside the gene matches. The CDR3 consists of 15 residues.

The V gene is TRBV11-2, the J gene TRBJ2-1; weak D call: TRBD2 (5 bases). Trimming pared 0 bases from V and 3 bases from J, leaving 15 bases between. Germline CDR1 SGHAT, CDR2 FQNNGV. This CDR3 is 17 amino acids long. The CDR3 bases are TGTGCCAGCAGCTTAGAAAACGCCGGGATCGACTACAATGAGCAGTTCTTC. This encodes CASSLENAGIDYNEQFF.

The chain combines TRBV5-1 with TRBJ1-3; the D is unclear. Germline CDR1 is SGHRS and CDR2 is YFSETQ. Trimming took 4 bases from V and 3 from J, leaving 17 bases between them. The CDR3 is made up of 16 amino acids. This CDR3 is CASSLGFAGGGNTIYF. CDR3 nucleotide sequence: TGCGCCAGCAGCCTAGGCTTCGCAGGAGGTGGAAACACCATATATTTT.

This chain connects TRBV11-2 to TRBJ2-1, with D possibly TRBD1 on 5 matching bases. Germline CDR1 is SGHAT and CDR2 is FQNNGV. This CDR3 comprises 15 residues. V lost 5 bases, J lost 4 bases, and 15 bases lay in between. CDR3: CASSPTEGVYNEQFF. The DNA for the CDR3 is TGTGCCAGCAGCCCCACCGAAGGGGTATACAATGAGCAGTTCTTC.

The J gene is TRBJ2-3, the V gene TRBV4-2; 12 nucleotides align to TRBD2. The CDR3 consists of 18 residues. Unmatched junction bases numbered 11, after V lost 5 bases and J lost 2 bases. Per germline, CDR1 LGHNA and CDR2 YNFKEQ. The CDR3 DNA is TGTGCCAGCAGCAAAGGGGACTCTAGCGGGGGGGACACAGATACGCAGTATTTT. This gives the protein CASSKGDSSGGDTDTQYF.

The chain carries TRBV6-5 and TRBJ1-5, with no clear D. The CDR3 has 13 residues. Trimming took off 6 bases at V and 11 bases at J, with 17 bases between the two ends. Germline CDR1 and CDR2: MNHEY and SVGAGI. The CDR3 coding sequence is TGTGCCAGCAGATTGAACACGGACTCGGCCCAGCATTTT. It is translated as CASRLNTDSAQHF.

In its sample, this clone was seen a few times. The chain couples TRBV23-1 to TRBJ1-5; D is unresolved. TRBV23-1 is recorded as an ORF, its role being uncertain. With 3 bases removed from V and 0 bases from J, the gap between germline ends came to 15 bases. This CDR3 has 17 residues. The CDR3 spells CASSQPRAWDSNQPQHF. CDR3 coding DNA: TGCGCCAGCAGTCAGCCGAGGGCATGGGATAGCAATCAGCCCCAGCATTTT.

The chain links TRBV5-1 to TRBJ2-1; TRBD2 might be the D (5 bases). The V end lost 5 bases, the J end lost 8 bases, and 11 bases lay between the germline ends. The germline gives CDR1 SGHRS, CDR2 YFSETQ. The CDR3 loop spans 12 amino acids. The CDR3, as DNA: TGCGCCAGCAGATCCCTGGACTATGAGCAGTTCTTC. The encoded protein is CASRSLDYEQFF.

This chain connects TRBV27 to TRBJ2-1; 10 positions agree with TRBD1. J gave up 8 bases and V 5 bases, and 21 bases lay outside the gene matches. The V gene's germline CDR1 is MNHEY and CDR2 SMNVEV (reference sequence). The CDR3 contains 19 residues. CDR3 loop: CASSQTSFPGQGNRDEQFF. For the CDR3, the DNA is TGTGCCAGCAGTCAAACTTCCTTTCCGGGACAGGGGAATAGGGATGAGCAGTTCTTC.

The chain carries TRBV4-3 and TRBJ1-1; D unclear. V dropped 3 bases and J dropped 3 bases, with 11 bases sitting between them. Germline CDR1 is LGHNA and CDR2 is YSLEER. CDR3 size: 14 residues. The CDR3 is CASSHAVRDTEAFF. Written as DNA, the CDR3 is TGCGCCAGCAGCCATGCGGTCCGCGACACTGAAGCTTTCTTT.

The rearrangement uses TRBV28 and TRBJ2-7; 7 positions match TRBD1. The CDR3 length is 14 residues. From germline, CDR1 is MDHEN and CDR2 SYDVKM. Germline trimming cut 5 bases from V and 5 bases from J; bases unmatched to any gene: 9. The CDR3: CASSAPGQHNEQYF. As DNA, the CDR3 is TGTGCCAGCAGTGCACCGGGACAGCACAACGAGCAGTACTTC. The full variable domain, completed using reference TRBV28 and TRBJ2-7, is DVKVTQSSRYLVKRTGEKVFLECVQDMDHENMFWYRQDPGLGLRLIYFSYDVKMKEKGDIPEGYSVSREKKERFSLILESASTNQTSMYLCASSAPGQHNEQYFGPGTRLTVT.

The chain recombines TRBV7-2 with TRBJ2-1, with 10 bases fitting TRBD1. Trimming removed 2 bases from V and 7 bases from J; junction bases left unmatched: 5. CDR1 SGHTA and CDR2 FQGNSA come from the germline V gene. This CDR3 contains 15 residues. The CDR3 sequence is CASSLWGQGTNEQFF. For the CDR3, the DNA is TGTGCCAGCAGCTTATGGGGACAGGGGACGAATGAGCAGTTCTTC.